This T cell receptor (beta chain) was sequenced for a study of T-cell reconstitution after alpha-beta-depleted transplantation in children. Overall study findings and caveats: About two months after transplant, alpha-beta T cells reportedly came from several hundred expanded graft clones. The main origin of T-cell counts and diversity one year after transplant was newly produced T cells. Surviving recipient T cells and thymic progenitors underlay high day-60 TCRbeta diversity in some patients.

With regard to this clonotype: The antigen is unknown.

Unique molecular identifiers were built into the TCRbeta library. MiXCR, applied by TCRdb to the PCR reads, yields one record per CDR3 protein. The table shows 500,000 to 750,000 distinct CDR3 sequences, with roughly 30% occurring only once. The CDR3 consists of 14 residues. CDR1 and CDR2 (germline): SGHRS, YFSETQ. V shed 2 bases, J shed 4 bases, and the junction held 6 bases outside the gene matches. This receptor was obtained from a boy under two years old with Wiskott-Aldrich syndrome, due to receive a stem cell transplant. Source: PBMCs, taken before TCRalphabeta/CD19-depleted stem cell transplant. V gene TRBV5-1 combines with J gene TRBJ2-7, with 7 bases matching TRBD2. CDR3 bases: TGCGCCAGCAGCTTTGCGGGAGTCTGGTACGAGCAGTACTTC. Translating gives CASSFAGVWYEQYF.